The clone carrying this T cell receptor (beta chain) was detected only a few times. The antigen is not known. Regions amplified from RNA transcripts were the TCR beta CDR3 regions. First-round RT-PCR with HTBI primers amplified the TCR CDR3 region. A single record per CDR3 protein comes from TCRdb applying MiXCR to the multiplex PCR reads. The data hold under 650,000 distinct CDR3 sequences, with around 15% observed a single time. The data stem from a study of T cells in Graves' hyperthyroidism and ophthalmopathy. Study-level points and caveats: Most thyroid clonotypes with frequency above 0.001 were detected in blood.

V lost 4 bases to trimming and J lost 4 bases; unmatched junction nucleotides: 11. The germline V gene encodes CDR1 SGDLS and CDR2 YYNGEE. There are 16 residues in the CDR3. The authors deemed Graves' hyperthyroidism stable absent ophthalmopathy progression within 18 months. Thyroid ultrasound and orbital computed tomography, with clinical symptoms and serum thyroxine and TRAb, informed diagnoses. It was 8.5 to 10 ml of fresh peripheral blood that supplied the PBMCs. The TCR comes from a young woman with Graves' hyperthyroidism. The chain uses TRBV9 and TRBJ1-3, with 7 bases lining up with TRBD1. The sequencing input was blood. This CDR3 reads CASSPLGQMGGNTIYF. CDR3 nucleotide sequence: TGTGCCAGCAGCCCCCTGGGACAGATGGGAGGAAACACCATATATTTT. The whole variable domain, remainder taken from reference TRBV9 and TRBJ1-3, is DSGVTQTPKHLITATGQRVTLRCSPRSGDLSVYWYQQSLDQGLQFLIQYYNGEERAKGNILERFSAQQFPDLHSELNLSSLELGDSALYFCASSPLGQMGGNTIYFGEGSWLTVV.